This section outlines one T cell receptor (beta chain) sequence together with its context. The PCR had 60 Vbeta and 13 Jbeta primers. Repertoires were generated with immunoSEQ multiplex PCR, while TCRdb's copy carries only in-frame clones and drops some. Counted here are 130,000 or so clones, roughly four fifths occurring once; the ten biggest clones make up approximately 7%. This sample is drawn from a study of cytomegalovirus exposure and HLA in healthy donors. CDR1 SGHNT and CDR2 YYREEE come from the germline V gene (reference sequence). The junction had 5 bases not matched to a gene; V was cut back by 2 bases and J by 5 bases. This CDR3 contains 15 residues.

The chain links TRBV5-4 to TRBJ2-1; TRBD1 matches at 9 bases. The sample was PBMCs. The sequence was obtained from a male donor in good health and CMV-seronegative. This chain's CDR3 is CASSLPGQGHNEQFF. The CDR3 region has the DNA TGTGCCAGCAGCTTACCGGGACAGGGCCACAATGAGCAGTTCTTC.